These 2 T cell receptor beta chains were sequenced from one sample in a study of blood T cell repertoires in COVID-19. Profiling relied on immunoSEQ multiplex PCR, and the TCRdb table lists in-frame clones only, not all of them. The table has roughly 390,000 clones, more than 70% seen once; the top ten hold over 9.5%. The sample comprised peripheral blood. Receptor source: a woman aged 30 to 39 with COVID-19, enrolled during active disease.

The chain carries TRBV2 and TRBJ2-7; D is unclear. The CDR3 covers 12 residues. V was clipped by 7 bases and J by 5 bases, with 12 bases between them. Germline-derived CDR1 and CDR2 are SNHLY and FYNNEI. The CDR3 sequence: CASTSPVHEQYF. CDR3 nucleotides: TGTGCCAGCACTAGTCCCGTGCACGAGCAGTACTTC.

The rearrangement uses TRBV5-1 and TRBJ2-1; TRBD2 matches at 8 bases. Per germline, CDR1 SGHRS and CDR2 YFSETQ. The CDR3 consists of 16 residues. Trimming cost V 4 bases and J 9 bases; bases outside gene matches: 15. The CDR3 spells CASSGPAGVNPGEQFF. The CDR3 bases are TGCGCCAGCAGCGGGCCAGCGGGAGTTAACCCTGGTGAGCAGTTCTTC.